A selection of T cell receptor beta chains follows, all from one sample in a study of blood T cell repertoires in COVID-19. Here immunoSEQ multiplex PCR was the method, and the copy in TCRdb shows in-frame clones only, minus some. This table has around 110,000 clones, about four fifths appearing once. The sequencing input was peripheral blood. The receptors were gathered from a man aged 55-75 years with active or convalescent COVID-19. The CDR3 runs from the conserved cysteine through the conserved F or W. A D gene is named only where the DNA matches it firmly. Clone size, where shown, is once, few, many, or a class for clones that have expanded.

d_call j_call clone_size v_call cdr3_nt cdr3_aa
. TRBJ2-5 . TRBV6-6 TGTGCCAGCAGTTACCTCCAAGAGACCCAGTACTTC CASSYLQETQYF
. TRBJ2-1 . TRBV9 TGTGCCAGCAGCGTAGAGGGCGGGAATTCCTACAATGAGCAGTTCTTC CASSVEGGNSYNEQFF
. TRBJ1-6 . TRBV18 TGTGCCAGCTCACTCGGAACGGGAGATAATTCACCCCTCCACTTT CASSLGTGDNSPLHF
TRBD2 TRBJ2-1 . TRBV15 TGTGCCACCAGCAGAGGGCGGACTAGCGTTAACAATGAGCAGTTCTTC CATSRGRTSVNNEQFF
. TRBJ2-2 . TRBV6-5 TGTGCCAGCAGTCCACAGGAAGCCGGGGAGCTGTTTTTT CASSPQEAGELFF
. TRBJ2-3 . TRBV5-1 TGCGCCAGCAGCTTGGGAGGGAGCACAGATACGCAGTATTTT CASSLGGSTDTQYF
TRBD2 TRBJ2-5 . TRBV5-1 TGCGCCAGCAGCTTGAGGGGAGCGGGAGGGACAGAGACCCAGTACTTC CASSLRGAGGTETQYF
. TRBJ2-5 . TRBV2 TGTGCCAGCAGTGAGGCGGGGACCCAGTACTTC CASSEAGTQYF
. TRBJ1-6 . TRBV5-5 TGTGCCAGCAGCTTAGGAGGGAGCTCCTATAATTCACCCCTCCACTTT CASSLGGSSYNSPLHF
. TRBJ2-7 . TRBV7-8 TGTGCCAGCAGCTTAAGTGCAGGGGCCGAGCAGTACTTC CASSLSAGAEQYF
TRBD2 TRBJ2-3 few TRBV5-4 TGTGCCAGCAGCTTGGGGGGACTAGCGGGAGGGCCTGGAGATACGCAGTATTTT CASSLGGLAGGPGDTQYF
TRBD2 TRBJ2-1 . TRBV11-2 TGTGCCAGCAGTACTAGCGGGAAGGGGAATGAGCAGTTCTTC CASSTSGKGNEQFF
. TRBJ2-1 . TRBV7-9 TGTGCCAGCAGCTCCCTCTCCTACAATGAGCAGTTCTTC CASSSLSYNEQFF
TRBD2 TRBJ2-7 . TRBV6-2/TRBV6-3 TGTGCCAGCAGTTTGGTCCTAGCGGGAGAACGCGAGCAGTACTTC CASSLVLAGEREQYF
TRBD1 TRBJ2-7 . TRBV7-9 TGTGCCAGCAGCCACCGGGACAGGAATTGGGAGCAGTACTTC CASSHRDRNWEQYF
. TRBJ2-3 . TRBV25-1 TGTGCCAGCAGTGCCCTCAGGGATTTTGGCACAGATACGCAGTATTTT CASSALRDFGTDTQYF
TRBD2 TRBJ2-3 . TRBV28 TGTGCCAGCAGTTCACCTCTAGCGGGAGGAAGTACGCAGTATTTT CASSSPLAGGSTQYF
TRBD1 TRBJ1-5 . TRBV28 TGTGCCAGCACCCCTGGGACAGGGGGTAGCAATCAGCCCCAGCATTTT CASTPGTGGSNQPQHF
. TRBJ1-1 . TRBV18 TGTGCCAGCTCACCGCAACCCGGGAAAGCTGAAGCTTTCTTT CASSPQPGKAEAFF
. TRBJ2-3 . TRBV5-1 TGCGCCAGCAGCTTGGTAAAGGGGCAAGATACGCAGTATTTT CASSLVKGQDTQYF
. TRBJ2-7 few TRBV28 TGTGCCAGCACCACTACCAGGACACCGATCTACGAGCAGTACTTC CASTTTRTPIYEQYF
. TRBJ1-4 few TRBV4-3 TGCGCCAGCAGCCAACAGGGCCTGGATGAAAAACTGTTTTTT CASSQQGLDEKLFF
. TRBJ1-1 . TRBV5-1 TGCGCCAGCAGTCTTGGACAGAGCACTGAAGCTTTCTTT CASSLGQSTEAFF
. TRBJ1-1 . TRBV5-1 TGCGCCAGCAGCTTGCAAGGTTTGGACAAGACTGAAGCTTTCTTT CASSLQGLDKTEAFF
TRBD1 TRBJ2-3 . TRBV14 TGTGCCAGCAGCCCGCGACGGACAGGGCCCCGCACAGATACGCAGTATTTT CASSPRRTGPRTDTQYF
TRBD2 TRBJ2-3 . TRBV5-8 TGTGCCAGCAGCGCCGGGACTAGGCCTTCAGATACGCAGTATTTT CASSAGTRPSDTQYF
TRBD1 TRBJ1-2 . TRBV20-1 TGCAGTGCTAGTCGACAGGGGACTTGGGGCTATGGCTACACCTTC CSASRQGTWGYGYTF
. TRBJ1-2 . TRBV5-1 TGCGCCAGCAGCTTGGGCGACAGCTCTGTTAACTATGGCTACACCTTC CASSLGDSSVNYGYTF
TRBD2 TRBJ2-1 . TRBV7-2 TGTGCCAGCAGCTGGGAGGGGGAGCAGTTCTTC CASSWEGEQFF
. TRBJ2-7 . TRBV12-3/TRBV12-4 TGTGCCAGCACCCTAAACCCTCGGTACGAGCAGTACTTC CASTLNPRYEQYF
TRBD2 TRBJ2-5 . TRBV4-3 TGCGCCAGCAGCCAAACCTTTGGACTAGCGGGAGGGGAAGAGACCCAGTACTTC CASSQTFGLAGGEETQYF
TRBD1 TRBJ1-2 . TRBV7-9 TGTGCCAGCAGCCGACAGGGGGACTATGGCTACACCTTC CASSRQGDYGYTF
TRBD1 TRBJ1-2 once TRBV18 TGTGCCAGCTCACCCCGGGACAGGGTCGACTATGGCTACACCTTC CASSPRDRVDYGYTF
. TRBJ2-7 once TRBV19 TGTGCCAGTAGTATTCGATTAGTGGACGAGCAGTACTTC CASSIRLVDEQYF
. TRBJ1-1 . TRBV7-8 TGTGCCAGCAGCCTGCCGGGACAACCTGAAGCTTTCTTT CASSLPGQPEAFF
. TRBJ1-4 . TRBV6-6 TGTGCCAGCAGTCCGGACAGCCGCGAAAAACTGTTTTTT CASSPDSREKLFF
TRBD1 TRBJ2-1 few TRBV4-1 TGCGCCAGCAGCAGGGACAGGGGCTACAATGAGCAGTTCTTC CASSRDRGYNEQFF
. TRBJ1-4 once TRBV19 TGTGCCAGTAGTACACTGAGCCGGGGAGAACTGTTTTTT CASSTLSRGELFF
. TRBJ1-4 . TRBV4-1 TGCGCCAGCAGCCAAGATGGTTCAGGGACTCGTGAAAAACTGTTTTTT CASSQDGSGTREKLFF
. TRBJ2-5 . TRBV27 TGTGCCAGCAGTAAAGGACAGCCCTGGGAGACCCAGTACTTC CASSKGQPWETQYF
. TRBJ1-2 . TRBV29-1 TGCAGCGTTACCGGAGGGGGGGATTACTATGGCTACACCTTC CSVTGGGDYYGYTF
. TRBJ2-7 . TRBV19 TGTGCCAGTAGTATCGACAGGTCCACCTACGAGCAGTACTTC CASSIDRSTYEQYF
. TRBJ2-7 . TRBV7-9 TGTGCCAGCACCCTGGACAGCTACGAGCAGTACTTC CASTLDSYEQYF
TRBD2 TRBJ2-3 . TRBV30 TGTGCCTGGGGGACTAGCGGCCGAAGCACAGATACGCAGTATTTT CAWGTSGRSTDTQYF
. TRBJ2-7 . TRBV6-5 TGTGCCAGCAGGGCTCCGGGACACTACGAGCAGTACTTC CASRAPGHYEQYF
. TRBJ2-5 . TRBV11-2 TGTGCCAGCAGCCTCCAAGAGACCCAGTACTTC CASSLQETQYF
. TRBJ2-6 . TRBV24-1 TGTGCCACCAGTCAGGGAACTGGGGCCAACGTCCTGACTTTC CATSQGTGANVLTF
TRBD1 TRBJ1-2 . TRBV28 TGTGCCAGCAGCCAGGGACAGTTCCCAAACTATGGCTACACCTTC CASSQGQFPNYGYTF
. TRBJ2-5 . TRBV24-1 TGTGCCACCAGTGATTTTAGCAGTGAGACCCAGTACTTC CATSDFSSETQYF
. TRBJ2-3 . TRBV7-9 TGTGCCAGCAGCTTAGCCGCAGGGAGGAATACGCAGTATTTT CASSLAAGRNTQYF
. TRBJ1-4 . TRBV6-5 TGTGCCAGCAGAACAGGTGCAACTAATGAAAAACTGTTTTTT CASRTGATNEKLFF
TRBD2 TRBJ2-3 . TRBV10-3 TGTGCCACCTACTCCAGCGGGAGAGGTACAGATACGCAGTATTTT CATYSSGRGTDTQYF
TRBD1 TRBJ2-3 . TRBV3-1/TRBV3-2 TGTGCCAGCAGCGCCCGGGACAGGGGGACAGGAGATACGCAGTATTTT CASSARDRGTGDTQYF
. TRBJ2-2 . TRBV10-3 TGTGCCATCACCCCTCGAGAGAACACCGGGGAGCTGTTTTTT CAITPRENTGELFF